This is a list of T cell receptor beta chains from one sample in a study of blood T cell repertoires in COVID-19. Sequencing was performed with immunoSEQ multiplex PCR; in TCRdb, only in-frame clones are kept and a portion is missing. The table lists under 80,000 clones, about four fifths of them singletons. The sequenced material came from peripheral blood. The receptor source for this set is a man in his 60s with COVID-19, enrolled during active disease. CDR3s include the opening cysteine and the closing phenylalanine or tryptophan. The order of the fields is J gene, clone size, V gene, D gene, CDR3 protein, CDR3 DNA. D genes are given only for firm matches. A clone size is listed for some rows: how often the clone was seen (once, few, many), or a class if it is expanded.

TRBJ2-5,-,TRBV19,TRBD2,CASSLKRGGVETQYF,TGTGCCAGTAGTCTCAAGCGGGGGGGCGTTGAGACCCAGTACTTC
TRBJ2-7,-,TRBV13,TRBD2,CASSQAGGYEQYF,TGTGCCAGCAGTCAGGCGGGGGGCTACGAGCAGTACTTC
TRBJ1-6,-,TRBV24-1,TRBD1,CATSLAPQGRYSPLHF,TGTGCCACCAGTCTTGCCCCACAGGGGAGATATTCACCCCTCCACTTT
TRBJ2-2,few,TRBV10-3,-,CAAYAAVSGELFF,TGTGCCGCCTACGCCGCGGTCTCGGGGGAGCTGTTTTTT
TRBJ1-3,-,TRBV5-1,-,CASSQNRDSGNTIYF,TGCGCCAGCAGCCAGAACAGGGACTCTGGAAACACCATATATTTT
TRBJ2-1,-,TRBV2,-,CASSSQGVNEQFF,TGTGCCAGCAGCTCACAGGGTGTGAATGAGCAGTTCTTC
TRBJ2-4,-,TRBV21-1,-,CASSNLDTAPKNIQYF,TGTGCCAGCAGCAACCTGGACACGGCCCCTAAAAACATTCAGTACTTC
TRBJ2-5,-,TRBV27,-,CASSLQETQYF,TGTGCCAGCAGCCTGCAAGAGACCCAGTACTTC
TRBJ1-1,-,TRBV5-1,-,CASSSRDIRNTEAFF,TGCGCCAGCAGCAGTCGGGACATAAGGAACACTGAAGCTTTCTTT
TRBJ2-5,-,TRBV9,TRBD2,CASSRAGGRGEETQYF,TGTGCCAGCAGCCGAGCCGGCGGGAGGGGGGAAGAGACCCAGTACTTC
TRBJ2-2,-,TRBV27,-,CATHSGRTGELFF,TGTGCCACCCATTCGGGTCGGACCGGGGAGCTGTTTTTT
TRBJ2-7,-,TRBV7-9,-,CASSRSGVNEQYF,TGTGCCAGCAGCCGGTCGGGGGTAAACGAGCAGTACTTC
TRBJ2-7,-,TRBV18,TRBD1,CASSGTGTVEQYF,TGTGCCAGCTCAGGGACAGGGACGGTCGAGCAGTACTTC
TRBJ1-1,few,TRBV10-2,-,CASSESRRTEAFF,TGCGCCAGCAGTGAGTCGAGGCGAACTGAAGCTTTCTTT
TRBJ1-5,once,TRBV5-1,-,CASSGGALGQPQHF,TGCGCCAGCAGCGGCGGGGCGCTGGGTCAGCCCCAGCATTTT
TRBJ2-5,-,TRBV7-3,TRBD2,CASSALAGQETQYF,TGTGCCAGCAGCGCACTAGCGGGACAGGAGACCCAGTACTTC
TRBJ2-7,-,TRBV18,TRBD2,CASSPPTSGRVVEQYF,TGTGCCAGCTCACCACCGACTAGCGGGAGGGTAGTCGAGCAGTACTTC
TRBJ1-2,-,TRBV4-1,-,CASSQAEYGYTF,TGCGCCAGCAGCCAAGCCGAGTATGGCTACACCTTC
TRBJ2-1,-,TRBV27,-,CASSLRWYNEQFF,TGTGCCAGCAGTCTCAGGTGGTACAATGAGCAGTTCTTC
TRBJ1-3,-,TRBV7-9,-,CASSSTLDIPTIYF,TGTGCCAGCAGCTCAACACTCGACATACCCACCATATATTTT
TRBJ1-1,-,TRBV27,-,CASSSRTANTEAFF,TGTGCCAGCAGTTCGAGGACAGCGAACACTGAAGCTTTCTTT
TRBJ1-3,-,TRBV6-5,TRBD1,CASSYGGTASGNTIYF,TGTGCCAGCAGTTACGGAGGGACAGCCTCTGGAAACACCATATATTTT
TRBJ1-3,-,TRBV6-4,-,CASGGVVFRSGNTIYF,TGTGCCAGCGGGGGGGTAGTTTTTCGCTCTGGAAACACCATATATTTT